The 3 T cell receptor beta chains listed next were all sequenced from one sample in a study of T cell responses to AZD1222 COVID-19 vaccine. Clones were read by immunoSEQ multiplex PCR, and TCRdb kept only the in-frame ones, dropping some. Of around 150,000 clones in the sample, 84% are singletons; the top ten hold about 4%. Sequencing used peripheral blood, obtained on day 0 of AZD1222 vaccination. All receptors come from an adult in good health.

As DNA, the CDR3 is TGTGCCAGCAGCCTCTTAAGCACTGAAGCTTTCTTT. Its translation is CASSLLSTEAFF. This chain links TRBV5-6 with TRBJ1-1; D not resolved. Per the germline V gene, CDR1 is SGHDT and CDR2 is YYEEEE. Trimming stripped 4 bases from V and 4 bases from J, with 8 bases between. The CDR3 consists of 12 residues.

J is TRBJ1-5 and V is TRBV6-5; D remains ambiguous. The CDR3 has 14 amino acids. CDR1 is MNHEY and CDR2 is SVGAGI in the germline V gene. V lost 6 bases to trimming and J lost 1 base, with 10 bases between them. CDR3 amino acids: CASRAVKSNQPQHF. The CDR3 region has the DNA TGTGCCAGCAGGGCGGTGAAGAGCAATCAGCCCCAGCATTTT.

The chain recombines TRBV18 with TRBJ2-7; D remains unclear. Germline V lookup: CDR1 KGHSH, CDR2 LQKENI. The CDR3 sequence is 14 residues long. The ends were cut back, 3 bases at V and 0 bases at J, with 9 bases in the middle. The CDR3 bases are TGTGCCAGCTCACCGGACGCCAACTCCTACGAGCAGTACTTC. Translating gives CASSPDANSYEQYF. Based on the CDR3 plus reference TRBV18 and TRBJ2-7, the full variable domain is NAGVMQNPRHLVRRRGQEARLRCSPMKGHSHVYWYRQLPEEGLKFMVYLQKENIIDESGMPKERFSAEFPKEGPSILRIQQVVRGDSAAYFCASSPDANSYEQYFGPGTRLTVT.